This TCR beta chain was identified during a study of CD8 T cells in Susac syndrome. Study-wide background: Treatment at blood withdrawal was none, corticosteroids, or intravenous immunoglobulin alone in Susac syndrome patients.

Random-hexamer reverse transcription was applied to roughly 0.5 to 1 ug RNA. TCRdb fed the immunoSEQ multiplex PCR reads into MiXCR, producing one record per CDR3 protein. The sample records about 83,000 distinct CDR3 sequences, around 96% being singletons. This CDR3 is 15 amino acids long. V was clipped by 0 bases and J by 5 bases, with 13 bases between them. Germline values: CDR1 LNHNV, CDR2 YYDKDF (reference sequence). The sequence came from a human donor with Susac syndrome. The rearrangement links TRBV15 to TRBJ2-5, with TRBD1 as a possible D gene (6 bases). The sample consisted of CD8+ T cells from PBMCs. CDR3 residues: CATSRDRAGVETQYF. Written as DNA, the CDR3 is TGTGCCACCAGCAGAGATAGGGCAGGGGTCGAGACCCAGTACTTC.